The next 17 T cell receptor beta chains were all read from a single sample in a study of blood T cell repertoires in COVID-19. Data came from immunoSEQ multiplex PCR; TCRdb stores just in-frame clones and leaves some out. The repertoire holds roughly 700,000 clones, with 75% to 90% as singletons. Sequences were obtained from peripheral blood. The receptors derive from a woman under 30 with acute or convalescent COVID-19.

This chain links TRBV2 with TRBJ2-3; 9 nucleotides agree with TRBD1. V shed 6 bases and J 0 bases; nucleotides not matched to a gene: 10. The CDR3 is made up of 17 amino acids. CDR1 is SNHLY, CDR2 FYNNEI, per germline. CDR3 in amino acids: CASRVTGGGLSTDTQYF. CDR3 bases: TGTGCCAGCAGAGTAACAGGGGGCGGGTTGAGCACAGATACGCAGTATTTT.

CDR3 bases: TGTGCCAGCAGTTACTCGGTCGTTGGGACAGGGGTCAATAGCAATCAGCCCCAGCATTTT. Protein product: CASSYSVVGTGVNSNQPQHF. V gene TRBV6-2 or TRBV6-3 combines with J gene TRBJ1-5, with 10 positions matching TRBD1. CDR3 length: 20 amino acids. The germline CDR1 and CDR2 sequences are MNHEY and SVGEGT. Losses at the gene ends were 0 bases for V and 0 bases for J; bases not matched to a gene: 11.

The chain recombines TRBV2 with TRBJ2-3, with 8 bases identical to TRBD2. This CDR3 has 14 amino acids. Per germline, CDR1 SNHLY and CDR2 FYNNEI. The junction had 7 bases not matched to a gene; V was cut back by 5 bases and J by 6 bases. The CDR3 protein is CASSPGLGRDTQYF. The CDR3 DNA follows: TGTGCCAGCAGTCCGGGACTAGGACGGGATACGCAGTATTTT. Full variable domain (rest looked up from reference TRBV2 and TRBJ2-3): EPEVTQTPSHQVTQMGQEVILRCVPISNHLYFYWYRQILGQKVEFLVSFYNNEISEKSEIFDDQFSVERPDGSNFTLKIRSTKLEDSAMYFCASSPGLGRDTQYFGPGTRLTVL.

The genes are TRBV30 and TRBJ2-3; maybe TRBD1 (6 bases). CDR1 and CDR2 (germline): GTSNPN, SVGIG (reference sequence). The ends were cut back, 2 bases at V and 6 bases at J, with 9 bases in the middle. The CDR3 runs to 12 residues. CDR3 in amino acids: CAWSPQGDTQYF. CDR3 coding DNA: TGTGCCTGGAGTCCTCAGGGGGATACGCAGTATTTT.

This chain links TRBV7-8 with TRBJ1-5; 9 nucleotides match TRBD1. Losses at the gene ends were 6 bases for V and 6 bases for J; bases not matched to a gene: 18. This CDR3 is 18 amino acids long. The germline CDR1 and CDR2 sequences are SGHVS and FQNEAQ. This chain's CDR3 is CASSRRQGDFLGVQPQHF. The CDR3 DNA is TGTGCCAGCAGTCGGAGACAGGGGGACTTTTTAGGGGTTCAGCCCCAGCATTTT. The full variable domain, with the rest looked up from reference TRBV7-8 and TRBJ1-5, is GAGVSQSPRYKVAKRGQDVALRCDPISGHVSLFWYQQALGQGPEFLTYFQNEAQLDKSGLPSDRFFAERPEGSVSTLKIQRTQQEDSAVYLCASSRRQGDFLGVQPQHFGDGTRLSIL.

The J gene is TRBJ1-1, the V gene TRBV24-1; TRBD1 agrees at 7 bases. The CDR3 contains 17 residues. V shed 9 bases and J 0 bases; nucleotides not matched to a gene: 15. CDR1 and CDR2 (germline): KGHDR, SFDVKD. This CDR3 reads CATDPRETGFMNTEAFF. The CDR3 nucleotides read TGTGCCACCGATCCGCGTGAGACAGGGTTCATGAACACTGAAGCTTTCTTT.

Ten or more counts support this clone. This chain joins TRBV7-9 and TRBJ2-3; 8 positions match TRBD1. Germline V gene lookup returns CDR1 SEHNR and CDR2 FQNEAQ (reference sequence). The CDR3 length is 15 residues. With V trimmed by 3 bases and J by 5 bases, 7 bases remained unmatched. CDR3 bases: TGTGCCAGCAGCTTTCGGACAGGGCCGGGAGATACGCAGTATTTT. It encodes CASSFRTGPGDTQYF.

CDR3 sequence: CASKTTKRGTYNEQFF. DNA for the CDR3: TGTGCCAGCAAAACAACCAAGCGGGGAACCTACAATGAGCAGTTCTTC. The chain joins TRBV27 to TRBJ2-1; 7 nucleotides agree with TRBD2. The CDR3 extends over 16 amino acids. In germline, CDR1 is MNHEY, CDR2 SMNVEV (reference sequence). The V segment lost 7 bases and the J segment 2 bases; nucleotides outside the gene matches: 11.

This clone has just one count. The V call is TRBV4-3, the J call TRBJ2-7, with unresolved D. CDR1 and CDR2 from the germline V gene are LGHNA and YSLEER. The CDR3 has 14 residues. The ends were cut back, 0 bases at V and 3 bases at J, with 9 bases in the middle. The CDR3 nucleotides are TGCGCCAGCAGCCAAGATTTGACACTCTACGAGCAGTACTTC. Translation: CASSQDLTLYEQYF.

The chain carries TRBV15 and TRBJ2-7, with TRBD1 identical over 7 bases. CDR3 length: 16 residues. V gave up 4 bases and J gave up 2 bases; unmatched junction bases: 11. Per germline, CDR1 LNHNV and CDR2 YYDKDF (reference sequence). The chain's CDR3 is CATSTRVGQVPYEQYF. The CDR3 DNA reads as TGTGCCACCAGCACCCGAGTAGGACAGGTCCCCTACGAGCAGTACTTC.

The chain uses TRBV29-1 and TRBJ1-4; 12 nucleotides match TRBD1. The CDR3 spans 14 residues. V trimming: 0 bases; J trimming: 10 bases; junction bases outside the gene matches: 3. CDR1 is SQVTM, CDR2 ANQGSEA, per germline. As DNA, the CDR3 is TGCAGCGTTGAAGAGGGGGACAGGGGGCGAAAACTGTTTTTT. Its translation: CSVEEGDRGRKLFF.

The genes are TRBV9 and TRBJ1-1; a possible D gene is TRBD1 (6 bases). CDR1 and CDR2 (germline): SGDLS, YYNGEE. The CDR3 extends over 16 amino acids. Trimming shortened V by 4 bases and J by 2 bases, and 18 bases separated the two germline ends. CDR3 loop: CASSPRPGVANTEAFF. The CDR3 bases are TGTGCCAGCAGCCCCCGCCCAGGGGTGGCAAACACTGAAGCTTTCTTT.

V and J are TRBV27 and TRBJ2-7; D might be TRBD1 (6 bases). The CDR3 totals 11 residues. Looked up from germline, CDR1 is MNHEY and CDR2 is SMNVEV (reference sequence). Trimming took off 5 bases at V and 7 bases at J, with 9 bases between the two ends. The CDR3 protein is CASSGTREQYF. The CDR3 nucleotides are TGTGCCAGCAGTGGGACAAGGGAGCAGTACTTC.

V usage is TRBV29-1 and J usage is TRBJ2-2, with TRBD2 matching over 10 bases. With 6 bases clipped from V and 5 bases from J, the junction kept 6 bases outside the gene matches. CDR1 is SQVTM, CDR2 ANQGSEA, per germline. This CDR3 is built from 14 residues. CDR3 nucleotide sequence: TGCAGCGTAGGACCGGGACTAGCGACCGGGGAGCTGTTTTTT. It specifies CSVGPGLATGELFF.

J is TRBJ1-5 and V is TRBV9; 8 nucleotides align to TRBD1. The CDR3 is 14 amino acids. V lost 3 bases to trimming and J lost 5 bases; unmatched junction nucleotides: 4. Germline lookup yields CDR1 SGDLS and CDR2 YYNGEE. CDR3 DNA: TGTGCCAGCAGCGGCGGGACAGGCGATCAGCCCCAGCATTTT. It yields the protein CASSGGTGDQPQHF.

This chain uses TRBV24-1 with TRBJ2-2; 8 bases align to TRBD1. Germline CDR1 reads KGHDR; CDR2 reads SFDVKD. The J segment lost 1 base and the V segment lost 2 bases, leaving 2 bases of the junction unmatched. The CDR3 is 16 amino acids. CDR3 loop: CATSDSGTGNTGELFF. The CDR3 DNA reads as TGTGCCACCAGTGATTCCGGGACAGGGAACACCGGGGAGCTGTTTTTT.

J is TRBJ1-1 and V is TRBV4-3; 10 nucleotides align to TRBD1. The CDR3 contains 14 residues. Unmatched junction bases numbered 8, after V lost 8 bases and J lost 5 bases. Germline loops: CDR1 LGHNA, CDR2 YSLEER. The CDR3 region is CASGGRTGGTEAFF. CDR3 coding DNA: TGCGCCAGCGGGGGGAGGACAGGGGGTACTGAAGCTTTCTTT.